This is a list of T cell receptor beta chains from one sample in a study of blood T cell repertoires in COVID-19. The table came from immunoSEQ multiplex PCR; TCRdb's copy has only in-frame clones and leaves some out. The top ten hold 35% of the sample, which has tens of thousands of clones, about 68% seen once. The sample was peripheral blood. The receptors stem from a woman in her seventies with acute or convalescent COVID-19. CDR3s include the opening cysteine and the closing phenylalanine or tryptophan. D genes are given only for firm matches. The size field is filled for only some rows; it gives once, few, many or a size class.

j_gene	d_gene	abundance	len	v_gene	CDR3nt	CDR3aa
TRBJ1-2	NA	few	14	TRBV27	TGTGCCAGCAGTCCTAGTCTAGGGGGAGATGGCTACACCTTC	CASSPSLGGDGYTF
TRBJ2-7	NA	NA	13	TRBV2	TGTGCCAGCAGTGGGGGGCGGTCCTACGAGCAGTACTTC	CASSGGRSYEQYF
TRBJ1-5	NA	NA	15	TRBV6-1	TGTGCCAGCACCCAGGGAGGGGTCGAACTTCAGCCCCAGCATTTT	CASTQGGVELQPQHF
TRBJ1-1	TRBD1	NA	13	TRBV2	TGTGCCAGCAGTGAGGGACAGGGGACTGAAGCTTTCTTT	CASSEGQGTEAFF
TRBJ2-1	TRBD2	NA	16	TRBV4-2	TGTGCCAGCAGCCATACCGGGACTAGCGGGATAGATGAGCAGTTCTTC	CASSHTGTSGIDEQFF
TRBJ2-3	NA	NA	14	TRBV5-1	TGCGCCAGCAGCTTGGACAGGGCAGCAGATACGCAGTATTTT	CASSLDRAADTQYF
TRBJ2-1	TRBD2	NA	16	TRBV15	TGTGCCACCAGCAGATATTCCGGGACTAGCGGGAATGAGCAGTTCTTC	CATSRYSGTSGNEQFF
TRBJ1-3	TRBD1	NA	16	TRBV18	TGTGCCAGCTCACCCTCACAGGGGTCCTCCGGAAACACCATATATTTT	CASSPSQGSSGNTIYF
TRBJ2-2	NA	few	13	TRBV7-2	TGTGCCAGCAGCTTAAGCGGTGCCGGGGAGCTGTTTTTT	CASSLSGAGELFF
TRBJ2-1	NA	few	16	TRBV10-3	TGTGCCATCAGTGAGCGGACAGCAACTTTATACAATGAGCAGTTCTTC	CAISERTATLYNEQFF
TRBJ2-1	TRBD2	once	16	TRBV7-7	TGTGCCAGCAGCTTATTGGGACTAGCGGGAAGGAATGAGCAGTTCTTC	CASSLLGLAGRNEQFF
TRBJ1-1	NA	NA	15	TRBV30	TGTGCCTGGAGTGTACCAGGGCAGATGAACACTGAAGCTTTCTTT	CAWSVPGQMNTEAFF
TRBJ1-6	NA	few	14	TRBV11-2	TGTGCCAGCACCCGTGGGGCGGGGAATTCACCCCTCCACTTT	CASTRGAGNSPLHF
TRBJ2-7	TRBD1	NA	14	TRBV7-9	TGTGCCACCCTCGGGGACAGACTTTACTACGAGCAGTACTTC	CATLGDRLYYEQYF
TRBJ1-6	NA	NA	16	TRBV7-2	TGTGCCAGCAGCTTAGTGGGGAGCTCCTATAATTCACCCCTCCACTTT	CASSLVGSSYNSPLHF
TRBJ1-2	TRBD1	NA	14	TRBV19	TGTGCCAGTAGCAGGGACAGGGCTTTCTATGGCTACACCTTC	CASSRDRAFYGYTF
TRBJ2-2	NA	NA	14	TRBV5-1	TGCGCCAGCAGCTTGGTGGGGGGCACCGGGGAGCTGTTTTTT	CASSLVGGTGELFF
TRBJ1-6	NA	NA	16	TRBV4-2	TGTGCCAGCAGCCAAACCAGTGACCCGAGGAGTTCACCCCTCCACTTT	CASSQTSDPRSSPLHF
TRBJ1-1	TRBD1	NA	12	TRBV6-5	TGTGCCAGCAGTCCAGGGGGCCCTGAAGCTTTCTTT	CASSPGGPEAFF
TRBJ2-7	NA	NA	12	TRBV2	TGTGCCAGCAGTGTAAGCGTCTACGAGCAGTACTTC	CASSVSVYEQYF
TRBJ1-5	NA	once	16	TRBV18	TGTGCCAGCTCACCACTGGGGGGTATGGTCAATCAGCCCCAGCATTTT	CASSPLGGMVNQPQHF
TRBJ2-6	NA	NA	18	TRBV7-8	TGTGCCAGCAGCTTAGCGCGTTTTCGGGTCTCTGGGGCCAACGTCCTGACTTTC	CASSLARFRVSGANVLTF
TRBJ2-2	NA	NA	14	TRBV6-5	TGTGCCAGCAGTTACTCTCTGGCCACCTGGGAGCTGTTTTTT	CASSYSLATWELFF
TRBJ2-7	NA	NA	14	TRBV6-5	TGTGCCAGCAGCCTAGAGCCCGGGTCCTACGAGCAGTACTTC	CASSLEPGSYEQYF
TRBJ2-3	TRBD2	NA	13	TRBV10-3	TGTGCCACCGGACTAGCGGGCACAGATACGCAGTATTTT	CATGLAGTDTQYF
TRBJ1-1	NA	NA	16	TRBV14	TGTGCCAGCAGCCAAGAGAGACAGGCCGGGTACACTGAAGCTTTCTTT	CASSQERQAGYTEAFF
TRBJ1-2	TRBD1	NA	13	TRBV4-2	TGTGCCAGCAGTCCTCGACAGGGGGAGGGCTACACCTTC	CASSPRQGEGYTF
TRBJ1-2	NA	few	12	TRBV25-1	TGTGCCAGCAGTGGAGGAAGTGCACGCTACACCTTC	CASSGGSARYTF
TRBJ2-7	TRBD2	few	16	TRBV4-1	TGCGCCAGCAGCCAAGATCACCCGGGAGGGCCCAACGAGCAGTACTTC	CASSQDHPGGPNEQYF
TRBJ2-7	TRBD1	once	16	TRBV5-1	TGCGCCAGCAGCGCGGACCGGGACAGGGCCTCCTACGAGCAGTACTTC	CASSADRDRASYEQYF
TRBJ1-2	NA	NA	14	TRBV5-1	TGCGCCAGCAGCTTGGAAGGGGCAGACTATGGCTACACCTTC	CASSLEGADYGYTF
TRBJ2-1	TRBD1	NA	16	TRBV7-6	TGTGCCAGCAGCTTTCTCAAGGGACAGGTTAACAATGAGCAGTTCTTC	CASSFLKGQVNNEQFF
TRBJ1-5	NA	NA	14	TRBV28	TGTGCCAGCAGTATGGAGGGTGGAGATCAGCCCCAGCATTTT	CASSMEGGDQPQHF
TRBJ2-5	NA	NA	15	TRBV5-1	TGCGCCAGCACCCGGACAGTCAACCAAGCAGAGACCCAGTACTTC	CASTRTVNQAETQYF
TRBJ2-1	TRBD2	few	16	TRBV7-2	TGTGCCAGCAGCTCCGTCGGGACTACTGGAGAGTATGAGCAGTTCTTC	CASSSVGTTGEYEQFF
TRBJ2-1	TRBD2	few	14	TRBV6-4	TGTGCCAGCAAGGCTAGCGGGGGGGTGAGGGAGCAGTTCTTC	CASKASGGVREQFF
TRBJ1-2	TRBD1	NA	15	TRBV6-5	TGTGCCAGCAGTATGGGCAGGGGGCTCGGCTATGGCTACACCTTC	CASSMGRGLGYGYTF
TRBJ2-3	TRBD2	few	17	TRBV2	TGTGCCAGCAGCACCGGGACTAGCGGGGTGAAAGCAGATACGCAGTATTTT	CASSTGTSGVKADTQYF
TRBJ2-5	NA	NA	14	TRBV7-8	TGTGCCAGCAGCTTAGATACGCGTCAAGAGACCCAGTACTTC	CASSLDTRQETQYF
TRBJ2-1	TRBD2	NA	16	TRBV5-1	TGCGCCAGCAGCACGAAGTCTAGCGGGGGTTACAATGAGCAGTTCTTC	CASSTKSSGGYNEQFF
TRBJ2-2	TRBD2	NA	19	TRBV19	TGTGCCAGTAGAGGCCCCTATGGTAGCGGGGGCCGAAACACCGGGGAGCTGTTTTTT	CASRGPYGSGGRNTGELFF